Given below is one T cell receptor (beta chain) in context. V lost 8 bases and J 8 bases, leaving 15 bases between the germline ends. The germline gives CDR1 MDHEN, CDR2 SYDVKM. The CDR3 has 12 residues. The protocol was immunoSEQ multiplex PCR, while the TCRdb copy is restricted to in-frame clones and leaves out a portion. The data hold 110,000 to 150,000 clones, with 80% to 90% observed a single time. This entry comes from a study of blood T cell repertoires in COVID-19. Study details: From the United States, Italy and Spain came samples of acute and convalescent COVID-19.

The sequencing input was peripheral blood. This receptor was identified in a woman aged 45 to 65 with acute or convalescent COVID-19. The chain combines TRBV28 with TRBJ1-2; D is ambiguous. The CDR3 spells CASGRMIDGYTF. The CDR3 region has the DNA TGTGCCAGCGGCAGGATGATTGACGGCTACACCTTC.